Sequencing of this TCR beta chain was carried out in a study of human T cells and chemical hapten exposure. This CDR3 comprises 15 residues. The J segment lost 5 bases and the V segment lost 0 bases, leaving 3 bases of the junction unmatched. The germline V gene has CDR1 SGHAT and CDR2 FQNNGV. Via MiXCR, TCRdb re-called the RACE reads, giving one row per CDR3 protein. The sample lists more than 70,000 distinct CDR3 sequences, around 10% occurring once. Time point denoted: patch test 2, 6 weeks after DPC sensitization. Stated treatment: therapeutic diphenylcyclopropenone sensitization with weekly scalp DPC. Whole blood, unfractionated, served as the material for total RNA extraction. In its sample, this clonotype was seen many times.

This sequence originates from a man between 18 and 35 years old with alopecia areata. Some clones in this sample may be carry-over from other donors' samples. The gene calls are TRBV11-2 and TRBJ2-5; 10 positions agree with TRBD2. Sequencing was performed on whole blood, taken in connection with sensitization to the hapten diphenylcyclopropenone (DPC). CDR3 coding DNA: TGTGCCAGCAGCTTAGAGGGACTAGCGCGCGAGACCCAGTACTTC. Translation gives CASSLEGLARETQYF.